The rows below give T cell receptor beta chains drawn from one sample of a study of Ad26.COV2.S vaccination and SARS-CoV-2 variants. Here immunoSEQ multiplex PCR was the method, and the copy in TCRdb shows in-frame clones only, minus some. The sample shows about 320,000 clones, 90% of them seen only once. The material sequenced was peripheral blood, taken in a trial of Ad26.COV2.S vaccine versus placebo. These receptors were obtained from a person between 18 and 65 years old who received the Ad26.COV2.S COVID-19 vaccine or a placebo. Each CDR3 is given with its conserved first and last residue. A D gene is named only where the DNA matches it firmly. Size is omitted from some rows. Given values are once, few, many or a class for expanded clones.

>TRBV14|TRBJ1-2|.|.
TGTGCCAGCAGCCAGCCTGGAACCCAGGGGATTGGTGGCTACACCTTC
CASSQPGTQGIGGYTF
>TRBV7-2|TRBJ2-1|TRBD2|.
TGTGCCAGCAGCTTAGCTAGCGGGAGAGGCAATGAGCAGTTCTTC
CASSLASGRGNEQFF
>TRBV6-5|TRBJ1-2|.|.
TGTGCCAGCCATCTAGGGGACGTCAGCTATGGCTACACCTTC
CASHLGDVSYGYTF
>TRBV3-1/TRBV3-2|TRBJ1-1|.|few
TGTGCCAGCAGTCAATCGACAAGGGCTGGAGCTTTCTTT
CASSQSTRAGAFF
>TRBV7-2|TRBJ2-1|TRBD2|.
TGTGCCAGCAGCTTAGGGCTAGCGGGGTACAATGAGCAGTTCTTC
CASSLGLAGYNEQFF
>TRBV11-3|TRBJ2-2|.|.
TGTGCCAGCAGCATAGAAGGGATCGGGGAGCTGTTTTTT
CASSIEGIGELFF
>TRBV5-1|TRBJ2-5|.|.
TGCGCCAGCAGCCACGGGACAGCGGGTAGCGAGACCCAGTACTTC
CASSHGTAGSETQYF
>TRBV6-5|TRBJ1-2|.|.
TGTGCCAGCACTACCCAGTCAAGGGGCCAAGGCTACACCTTC
CASTTQSRGQGYTF
>TRBV7-2|TRBJ2-3|.|.
TGTGCCAGCAGCTTCGAACTAGTTAGCGCAGATACGCAGTATTTT
CASSFELVSADTQYF
>TRBV30|TRBJ2-6|.|.
TGTGCCTGGAGTGTAGGCCGGGGACCCTCTGGGGCCAACGTCCTGACTTTC
CAWSVGRGPSGANVLTF
>TRBV18|TRBJ2-1|.|.
TGTGCCAGCTCACCAGTGGAAGGGAATGAGCAGTTCTTC
CASSPVEGNEQFF
>TRBV5-5|TRBJ1-1|.|.
TGTGCCAGCATATCTGTGGCTTACGGGAACACTGAAGCTTTCTTT
CASISVAYGNTEAFF
>TRBV19|TRBJ1-4|.|.
TGTGCCAGTTCGATGGGGTTCGGGGGAATGAATGAAAAACTGTTTTTT
CASSMGFGGMNEKLFF
>TRBV7-3|TRBJ2-1|.|.
TGTGCCAGCAGCTCCACCGGGCTGCACAATGAGCAGTTCTTC
CASSSTGLHNEQFF
>TRBV5-5|TRBJ1-1|.|.
TGTGCCAGCAGCTTGGCCGGCGGGGAAGCTTTCTTT
CASSLAGGEAFF
>TRBV4-3|TRBJ2-6|.|.
TGCGCCAGCAGCCAAGAGAGATACTCTGGGGCCAACGTCCTGACTTTC
CASSQERYSGANVLTF
>TRBV19|TRBJ2-3|.|.
TGTGCCAGTAGTCTCCTCGGGGGCACAGATACGCAGTATTTT
CASSLLGGTDTQYF
>TRBV7-9|TRBJ1-1|TRBD1|.
TGTGCCAGCAGCTTAGAGGGGGCCCATTTGAACACTGAAGCTTTCTTT
CASSLEGAHLNTEAFF
>TRBV19|TRBJ1-6|.|.
TGTGCCAGTAGTATAGACGTCGGGAGCTCCTATAATTCACCCCTCCACTTT
CASSIDVGSSYNSPLHF
>TRBV14|TRBJ2-3|.|.
TGTGCCAGCAGCTCAGGGATGGTATCAGGAAGCGCGACAGATACGCAGTATTTT
CASSSGMVSGSATDTQYF
>TRBV5-1|TRBJ1-1|.|.
TGCGCCAGCAGCTTACCTGAAGGGGCCATGAACACTGAAGCTTTCTTT
CASSLPEGAMNTEAFF
>TRBV15|TRBJ1-6|.|.
TGTGCCACCAGCGCCCGGGACACTTATAATTCACCCCTCCACTTT
CATSARDTYNSPLHF
>TRBV27|TRBJ2-3|TRBD2|.
TGTGCCAGCAGTTTATCGCTAGCGGCGGCGCGCCGGACGCAGTATTTT
CASSLSLAAARRTQYF
>TRBV7-3|TRBJ2-3|.|.
TGTGCCAGCAGCTTAATTGGCACGGGAGATACGCAGTATTTT
CASSLIGTGDTQYF
>TRBV28|TRBJ2-1|TRBD2|.
TGTGCCAGCAGTTTACAGGAGGCGGGAGTAGGGGACAATGAGCAGTTCTTC
CASSLQEAGVGDNEQFF
>TRBV4-1|TRBJ1-2|.|.
TGCGCCAGCAGCCGGGAGACAGTATCTGTCTATGGCTACACCTTC
CASSRETVSVYGYTF
>TRBV7-6|TRBJ2-2|.|.
TGTGCCAGCAGCCCCCCCCTTGAAGAATTTACCGGGGAGCTGTTTTTT
CASSPPLEEFTGELFF
>TRBV5-6|TRBJ2-7|TRBD1|.
TGTGCCAGCAGCTTGGAGGGACAGTCCTACGAGCAGTACTTC
CASSLEGQSYEQYF